These T cell receptor beta chains were read from a single sample in a study of T-cell reconstitution after alpha-beta-depleted transplantation in children. MiXCR, applied by TCRdb to the PCR reads, yields one record per CDR3 protein. In the table there are 350,000 to 450,000 distinct CDR3 sequences, about a fifth of which are singletons. The material was PBMCs from the stem cell graft donor, obtained from the stem cell graft. Source of these receptors: a human donor who donated a stem cell graft to a child with acute myeloid leukemia. Each CDR3 is given with its conserved first and last residue.

TRBV25-1 CASSSKPGSVDNEQFF
TRBV6-2/TRBV6-3 CASSYGPGLAGGQETQYF
TRBV20-1 CSARVSDTGELFF
TRBV12-3/TRBV12-4 CASSFVSSGNTIYF
TRBV7-6 CASSREREGYEQYF
TRBV12-3/TRBV12-4 CASSRSGGAGETQYF
TRBV5-1 CASSWGLAGDNEQFF
TRBV7-8 CASSPAGDVFF
TRBV5-1 CASSSWASATYEQYF
TRBV5-1 CASSRRDSSYNEQFF
TRBV12-3/TRBV12-4 CASSSTGPADTQYF
TRBV20-1 CSAKDRAATDTQYF
TRBV20-1 CSARDSIGTGYGYTF
TRBV5-1 CASSPQEVFRLTHNEQFF
TRBV12-3/TRBV12-4 CASSSPWGDHSNQPQHF
TRBV7-6 CASSTRDSNRANEQFF
TRBV10-3 CAISEGDTDTQYF
TRBV20-1 CSARDQTTGEAFF
TRBV7-2 CASSSLAGESFF
TRBV27 CASSSPGTEAFF